Below, 32 T cell receptor beta chains from the same sample are listed, as sequenced in a study of CD8 T cells in Susac syndrome. The authors reverse transcribed roughly 0.5 to 1 ug RNA with random hexamers. A single record per CDR3 protein comes from TCRdb applying MiXCR to the immunoSEQ multiplex PCR reads. Found here are approximately 94,000 distinct CDR3 sequences, roughly 96% of them singletons; the top ten hold 0.25% to 0.35%. The specimen sequenced was CD8+ T cells from PBMCs. Receptor source: a human donor with Susac syndrome.

The chain employs TRBV12-3 or TRBV12-4 and TRBJ2-7; possibly TRBD1 or TRBD2 for D (5 bases each). The CDR3 is 13 residues long. Trimming took 6 bases from V and 0 from J, leaving 9 bases between them. The CDR3 nucleotides are TGTGCCAGCAGGGGGGTGGACTCCTACGAGCAGTACTTC. This translates into CASRGVDSYEQYF.

This clonotype was seen just once. The J gene is TRBJ2-2, the V gene TRBV14; 7 bases align to TRBD1. This CDR3 region has 16 residues. Germline CDR1 SGHDN, CDR2 FVKESK. The V segment lost 3 bases and the J segment 2 bases; nucleotides outside the gene matches: 6. The CDR3 coding sequence is TGTGCCAGCAGCCAGGGCTGGGACAGAAACACCGGGGAGCTGTTTTTT. It translates to CASSQGWDRNTGELFF. Complete variable domain (other parts from reference TRBV14 and TRBJ2-2): EAGVTQFPSHSVIEKGQTVTLRCDPISGHDNLYWYRRVMGKEIKFLLHFVKESKQDESGMPNNRFLAERTGGTYSTLKVQPAELEDSGVYFCASSQGWDRNTGELFFGEGSRLTVL.

This sequence joins TRBV28 and TRBJ2-7; D may be TRBD2 (5 bases). CDR3 size: 13 residues. Between the trimmed V and J ends, which lost 7 bases and 0 bases, there was a span of 10 bases. CDR1 is MDHEN and CDR2 is SYDVKM in the germline V gene. In nucleotides, the CDR3 is TGTGCCAGCACCGGGGTGAACTCCTACGAGCAGTACTTC. The encoded protein is CASTGVNSYEQYF.

V is TRBV7-2 and J is TRBJ1-1, with D hard to call. CDR1 and CDR2 from the germline V gene are SGHTA and FQGNSA. This CDR3 contains 13 residues. Between the trimmed V and J ends, which lost 1 base and 6 bases, there was a span of 9 bases. For the CDR3, the DNA is TGTGCCAGCAGCTTAGTGGGTGGTGCTGAAGCTTTCTTT. It translates to CASSLVGGAEAFF.

V gene TRBV7-9 combines with J gene TRBJ2-1, with a tentative D call TRBD2 (5 bases). Between the trimmed V and J ends, which lost 4 bases and 3 bases, there was a span of 16 bases. The CDR3 contains 16 residues. Germline CDR1 and CDR2: SEHNR and FQNEAQ (reference sequence). As DNA, the CDR3 is TGTGCCAGCAGCTCTAGCCTACAGCTTGGCTACAATGAGCAGTTCTTC. This encodes CASSSSLQLGYNEQFF.

The V call is TRBV13, the J call TRBJ1-2; D is unresolved. Germline lookup yields CDR1 PRHDT and CDR2 FYEKMQ (reference sequence). V lost 2 bases and J 4 bases, leaving 5 bases between the germline ends. This CDR3 is 12 amino acids long. The chain's CDR3 is CASSLILYGYTF. CDR3 nucleotides: TGTGCCAGCAGCTTAATCCTCTATGGCTACACCTTC.

The V gene is TRBV15, the J gene TRBJ2-1; either TRBD1 or TRBD2 may supply D (5 bases each). Germline V gives CDR1 LNHNV, CDR2 YYDKDF (reference sequence). The CDR3 is made up of 12 amino acids. V was clipped by 3 bases and J by 10 bases, with 10 bases between them. The CDR3 spells CATSSPGPEQFF. CDR3 DNA sequence: TGTGCCACCAGCAGTCCGGGACCGGAGCAGTTCTTC.

The V and J genes are TRBV5-6 and TRBJ2-7; no definite D call. Germline V gene sequence: CDR1 SGHDT, CDR2 YYEEEE. V was trimmed by 0 bases and J by 4 bases, leaving 11 bases between them. The CDR3 loop spans 14 amino acids. The DNA for the CDR3 is TGTGCCAGCAGCTTGGGAACGGAGAATTACGAGCAGTACTTC. Amino acids: CASSLGTENYEQYF.

The rearrangement joins TRBV29-1 to TRBJ1-1, with TRBD1 as a possible D gene (5 bases). V lost 6 bases and J 8 bases, leaving 10 bases between the germline ends. Germline assignment: CDR1 SQVTM and CDR2 ANQGSEA. This CDR3 comprises 10 residues. The CDR3 loop reads CSVADREAFF. As DNA, the CDR3 is TGCAGCGTGGCCGACAGAGAAGCTTTCTTT.

The V gene is TRBV27, the J gene TRBJ1-5, with TRBD1 matching over 7 bases. V lost 5 bases and J lost 5; bases outside the gene matches: 6. The CDR3 runs 14 residues. Germline loops: CDR1 MNHEY, CDR2 SMNVEV (reference sequence). CDR3 in DNA: TGTGCCAGCAGTCGAGGACAGGTCCATCAGCCCCAGCATTTT. Translating it yields CASSRGQVHQPQHF.

The rearrangement joins TRBV27 to TRBJ2-1; weak D call: TRBD1 (6 bases). The V gene lost 8 bases and the J gene lost 9 bases, with 14 bases spanning the gap. Germline assignment: CDR1 MNHEY and CDR2 SMNVEV (reference sequence). The CDR3 loop spans 12 amino acids. The CDR3 DNA is TGTGCCAGCCGGCCCTCCAGGGGTGAGCAGTTCTTC. Protein product: CASRPSRGEQFF.

This clonotype was seen only a few times. The V call is TRBV28, the J call TRBJ2-7; D is uncertain. Germline lookup yields CDR1 MDHEN and CDR2 SYDVKM. V was pared by 5 bases and J by 2 bases, with 4 bases between. The CDR3 extends over 11 amino acids. CDR3 bases: TGTGCCAGCAGTCCCGCCTACGAGCAGTACTTC. It codes for CASSPAYEQYF.

The chain uses TRBV28 and TRBJ1-5; no firm D call. Germline lookup yields CDR1 MDHEN and CDR2 SYDVKM. Trimming pared 2 bases from V and 1 base from J, leaving 15 bases between. CDR3 length: 17 residues. CDR3 loop: CASSLRTQKDSNQPQHF. In DNA form, the CDR3 reads TGTGCCAGCAGTTTACGGACCCAAAAGGACAGCAATCAGCCCCAGCATTTT. The entire variable domain, with the rest obtained from reference TRBV28 and TRBJ1-5, is as follows: DVKVTQSSRYLVKRTGEKVFLECVQDMDHENMFWYRQDPGLGLRLIYFSYDVKMKEKGDIPEGYSVSREKKERFSLILESASTNQTSMYLCASSLRTQKDSNQPQHFGDGTRLSIL.

The V call is TRBV6-5, the J call TRBJ2-6, with D perhaps TRBD1 (5 bases). This CDR3 region has 14 residues. Trimming pared 2 bases from V and 7 bases from J, leaving 9 bases between. CDR1 and CDR2 from the germline V gene are MNHEY and SVGAGI. CDR3 protein: CASSYSQGANVLTF. CDR3 sequence (DNA): TGTGCCAGCAGTTACAGTCAGGGAGCCAACGTCCTGACTTTC.

The rearrangement uses TRBV20-1 and TRBJ1-5; D unclear. The CDR3 sequence is 15 residues long. Germline V gives CDR1 DFQATT, CDR2 SNEGSKA (reference sequence). Deletions cut 2 bases from V and 0 bases from J, with 11 bases between. CDR3: CSARNPEYSNQPQHF. Written as DNA, the CDR3 is TGCAGTGCTAGAAATCCAGAATATAGCAATCAGCCCCAGCATTTT.

The rearrangement uses TRBV19 and TRBJ1-1; the D is unclear. The CDR3 totals 14 residues. V shed 6 bases and J shed 1 base, with 12 bases lying between them. Germline CDR1 reads LNHDA; CDR2 reads SQIVND (reference sequence). The CDR3 here is CASSLRPSNTEAFF. CDR3 DNA sequence: TGTGCCAGTAGCCTGAGACCCTCGAACACTGAAGCTTTCTTT.

The chain recombines TRBV28 with TRBJ2-3; 10 bases agree with TRBD2. Germline lookup yields CDR1 MDHEN and CDR2 SYDVKM. CDR3 length equals 14 residues. With V trimmed by 7 bases and J by 7 bases, 8 bases remained unmatched. DNA of the CDR3: TGTGCCAGCAATCCGGGACTAGCGACTAATACGCAGTATTTT. Its protein is CASNPGLATNTQYF.

The chain combines TRBV4-2 with TRBJ2-2; 10 bases align to TRBD1. V lost 4 bases to trimming and J lost 6 bases; unmatched junction nucleotides: 11. The CDR3 has 17 residues. Germline CDR1 is LGHNA and CDR2 is YNFKEQ. CDR3 DNA sequence: TGTGCCAGCAGCCCCGCCCAGGGACAGGGGTCATCCGGGGAGCTGTTTTTT. This encodes CASSPAQGQGSSGELFF.

CDR3 DNA sequence: TGTGCCAGCAAGGTACTTTTCGGACTAGCGGCGGGTCTCTACGAGCAGTACTTC. Protein sequence: CASKVLFGLAAGLYEQYF. The chain links TRBV6-5 to TRBJ2-7; 10 bases agree with TRBD2. Germline V gene lookup returns CDR1 MNHEY and CDR2 SVGAGI. V lost 7 bases, J lost 3 bases, and 18 bases stayed unmatched. This CDR3 is 18 amino acids long.

This chain uses TRBV12-3 or TRBV12-4 with TRBJ1-5; perhaps TRBD1 as D (5 bases). This CDR3 has 16 amino acids. V lost 3 bases and J 4 bases, leaving 16 bases between the germline ends. The CDR3 DNA is TGTGCCAGCAGTTTGGGAAGGGGCTCTGGAAATCAGCCCCAGCATTTT. This codes for CASSLGRGSGNQPQHF.

The chain recombines TRBV5-6 with TRBJ1-2; no definite D call. Trimming removed 6 bases at V and 0 bases at J, with 15 bases between. This CDR3 contains 15 residues. The germline V gene encodes CDR1 SGHDT and CDR2 YYEEEE. Here the CDR3 reads CASTGDQRANYGYTF. The DNA for the CDR3 is TGTGCCAGCACCGGGGATCAGAGGGCTAACTATGGCTACACCTTC. The full variable domain, its missing parts supplied by reference TRBV5-6 and TRBJ1-2, is DAGVTQSPTHLIKTRGQQVTLRCSPKSGHDTVSWYQQALGQGPQFIFQYYEEEERQRGNFPDRFSGHQFPNYSSELNVNALLLGDSALYLCASTGDQRANYGYTFGSGTRLTVV.

The rearrangement uses TRBV20-1 and TRBJ1-5; perhaps TRBD1 as D (6 bases). Germline CDR1 DFQATT, CDR2 SNEGSKA (reference sequence). Trimming removed 6 bases from V and 2 bases from J, with 17 bases in between. The CDR3 runs 15 residues. CDR3 amino acids: CSATDSRRGNQPQHF. DNA for the CDR3: TGCAGTGCGACGGACAGTCGACGGGGCAATCAGCCCCAGCATTTT.

The CDR3 region has the DNA TGTGCCTGCCGAGGGGGAGCTAACTATGGCTACACCTTC. It encodes CACRGGANYGYTF. V gene TRBV27 combines with J gene TRBJ1-2; the D gene is possibly TRBD1 (6 bases). The ends were cut back, 11 bases at V and 0 bases at J, with 13 bases in the middle. Germline CDR1 is MNHEY and CDR2 is SMNVEV (reference sequence). This CDR3 comprises 13 residues.

This clonotype was counted once. This chain uses TRBV3-1 with TRBJ2-5, with a weak D call TRBD1 (5 bases). CDR1 and CDR2 (germline): LGHDT, YNNKEL (reference sequence). This CDR3 is 16 amino acids long. V lost 2 bases and J lost 2, with 15 bases in between. The CDR3 reads CASSQYPLGLQETQYF. For the CDR3, the DNA is TGTGCCAGCAGCCAATACCCGCTGGGGCTACAAGAGACCCAGTACTTC.

The genes are TRBV2 and TRBJ2-7; 7 positions agree with TRBD1. The CDR3 is 15 amino acids. The trim removed 6 bases at V and 2 bases at J, leaving 10 bases unmatched. Germline V gene data show CDR1 as SNHLY and CDR2 as FYNNEI. This chain's CDR3 is CASRRAGTATYEQYF. The CDR3 nucleotides are TGTGCCAGCAGGAGAGCCGGGACAGCTACCTACGAGCAGTACTTC.

The chain joins TRBV20-1 to TRBJ1-1; 7 bases line up with TRBD1. The V gene's germline CDR1 is DFQATT and CDR2 SNEGSKA (reference sequence). The V gene end was trimmed by 4 bases and the J gene end by 1 base; junction bases not matched to a gene: 6. CDR3 length: 14 residues. The CDR3 reads CSAKRTGENTEAFF. The CDR3 DNA follows: TGCAGTGCTAAGCGGACAGGAGAGAACACTGAAGCTTTCTTT.

The chain uses TRBV20-1 and TRBJ1-2, with D perhaps matching TRBD1 (5 bases). CDR3 length: 12 residues. V was clipped by 1 base and J by 8 bases, with 11 bases between them. Germline values: CDR1 DFQATT, CDR2 SNEGSKA (reference sequence). CDR3 in amino acids: CSARGDVLGYTF. The CDR3 nucleotides read TGCAGTGCTAGAGGGGACGTCTTGGGCTACACCTTC.

This sequence joins TRBV29-1 and TRBJ2-1; maybe TRBD1 (6 bases). The CDR3 is 14 residues long. The V and J ends lost 1 base and 7 bases respectively, with 14 bases between them. Germline CDR1 reads SQVTM; CDR2 reads ANQGSEA. The CDR3 bases are TGCAGCGTTGAAGTAGGGGGAACCCATAATGAGCAGTTCTTC. Translating gives CSVEVGGTHNEQFF.

The CDR3 DNA sequence: TGCAGCGTTATAATTGGGCGGGGCTCCTACGAGCAGTACTTC. It encodes CSVIIGRGSYEQYF. The chain combines TRBV29-1 with TRBJ2-7; possibly TRBD2 for D (6 bases). Between the trimmed V and J ends, which lost 5 bases and 0 bases, there was a span of 14 bases. CDR1 SQVTM and CDR2 ANQGSEA come from the germline V gene. The CDR3 spans 14 residues.

The CDR3 protein is CSVDRGQGYEQYF. DNA of the CDR3: TGCAGCGTTGACCGGGGACAGGGGTACGAGCAGTACTTC. V gene TRBV29-1 combines with J gene TRBJ2-7, with 10 nucleotides matching TRBD1. After removal of 3 bases from V and 4 bases from J, the junction contained 3 bases not matched to a gene. Per the germline V gene, CDR1 is SQVTM and CDR2 is ANQGSEA. The CDR3 covers 13 residues.

This chain links TRBV15 with TRBJ2-1; TRBD1 matches at 11 bases. CDR1 is LNHNV and CDR2 is YYDKDF in the germline V gene (reference sequence). This CDR3 spans 13 amino acids. Trimming removed 8 bases from V and 6 bases from J; junction bases left unmatched: 3. This CDR3 reads CATGDRGGNEQFF. The CDR3 nucleotides are TGTGCCACCGGGGACAGGGGGGGCAATGAGCAGTTCTTC.

The chain uses TRBV14 and TRBJ2-1; 7 bases match TRBD2. Trimming removed 4 bases from V and 4 bases from J; junction bases left unmatched: 7. Germline CDR1 and CDR2: SGHDN and FVKESK. This CDR3 region has 15 residues. The CDR3 protein is CASSRSSGVYNEQFF. The CDR3, as DNA: TGTGCCAGCAGCCGTTCTAGCGGAGTGTACAATGAGCAGTTCTTC.